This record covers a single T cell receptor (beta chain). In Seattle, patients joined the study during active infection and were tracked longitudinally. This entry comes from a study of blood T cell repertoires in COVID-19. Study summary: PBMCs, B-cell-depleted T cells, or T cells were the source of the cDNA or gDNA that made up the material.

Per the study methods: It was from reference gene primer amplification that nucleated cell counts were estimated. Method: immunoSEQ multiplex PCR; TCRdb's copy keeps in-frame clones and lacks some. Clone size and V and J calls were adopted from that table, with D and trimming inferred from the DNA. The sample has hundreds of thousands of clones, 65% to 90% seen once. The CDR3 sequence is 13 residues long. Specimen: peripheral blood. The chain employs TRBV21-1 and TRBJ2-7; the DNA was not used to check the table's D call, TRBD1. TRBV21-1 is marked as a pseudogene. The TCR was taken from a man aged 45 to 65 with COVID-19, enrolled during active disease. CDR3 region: CASRTDRVHEQYF. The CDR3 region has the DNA TGTGCCAGCAGAACGGACAGGGTCCACGAGCAGTACTTC.